This T cell receptor (beta chain) originates from a study of cytomegalovirus exposure and HLA in healthy donors. The study, taken as a whole, reports: Among the CMV-associated chains, three were confirmed in vitro as specific for CMV antigens. Exclusion as indistinguishable affected some V segments, including TRBV6-2 and TRBV6-3.

Researchers ran the PCR with 60 Vbeta and 13 Jbeta primers. Some clones are missing from TCRdb's copy, which holds only in-frame ones; the method was immunoSEQ multiplex PCR. The sample carries around 210,000 clones, about three quarters recorded once. Germline CDR1 is SGHDT and CDR2 is YYEEEE. J lost 4 bases, V lost 0 bases, and 3 bases had no gene match. The CDR3 is made up of 14 amino acids. Remarks on this clone: Its antigen is still unknown.

The sample was PBMCs. The gene calls are TRBV5-6 and TRBJ2-5, with 7 bases matching TRBD1. The TCR originated in a boy aged 5-17 years in good health and CMV-seronegative. The CDR3 DNA sequence: TGTGCCAGCAGCTTGGCCGCAGGGGGAGAGACCCAGTACTTC. Its protein product is CASSLAAGGETQYF.